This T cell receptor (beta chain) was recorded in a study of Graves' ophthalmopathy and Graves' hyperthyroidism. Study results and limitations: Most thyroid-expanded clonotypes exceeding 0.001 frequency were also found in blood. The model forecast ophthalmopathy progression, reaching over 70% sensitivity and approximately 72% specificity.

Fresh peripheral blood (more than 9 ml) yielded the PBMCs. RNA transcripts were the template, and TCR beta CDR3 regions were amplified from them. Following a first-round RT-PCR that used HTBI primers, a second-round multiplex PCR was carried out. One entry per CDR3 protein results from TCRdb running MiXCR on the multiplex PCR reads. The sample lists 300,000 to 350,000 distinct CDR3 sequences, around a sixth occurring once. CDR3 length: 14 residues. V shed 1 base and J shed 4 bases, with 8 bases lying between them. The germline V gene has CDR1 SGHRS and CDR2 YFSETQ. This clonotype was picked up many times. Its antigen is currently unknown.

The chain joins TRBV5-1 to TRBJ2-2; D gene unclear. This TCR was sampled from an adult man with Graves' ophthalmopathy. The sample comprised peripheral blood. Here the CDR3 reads CASSLTQITGELFF. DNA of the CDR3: TGCGCCAGCAGCTTGACTCAGATCACCGGGGAGCTGTTTTTT.